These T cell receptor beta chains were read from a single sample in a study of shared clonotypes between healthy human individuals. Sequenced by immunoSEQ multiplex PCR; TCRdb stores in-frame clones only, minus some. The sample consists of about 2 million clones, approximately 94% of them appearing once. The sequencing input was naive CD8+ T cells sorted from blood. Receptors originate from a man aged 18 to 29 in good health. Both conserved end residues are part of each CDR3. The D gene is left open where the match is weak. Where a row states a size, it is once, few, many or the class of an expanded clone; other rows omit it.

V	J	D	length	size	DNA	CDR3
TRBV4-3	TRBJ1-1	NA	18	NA	TGCGCCAGCAGCCATGGGGGGAGCGATGTTGAGGGGAACACTGAAGCTTTCTTT	CASSHGGSDVEGNTEAFF
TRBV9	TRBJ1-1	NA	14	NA	TGTGCCAGCAGCCCGACAGGCTCGAACACTGAAGCTTTCTTT	CASSPTGSNTEAFF
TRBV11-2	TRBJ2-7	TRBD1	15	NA	TGTGCCAGCAGCTTAGGACAGGGGGTTTTCTACGAGCAGTACTTC	CASSLGQGVFYEQYF
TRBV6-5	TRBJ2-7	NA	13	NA	TGTGCCAGCAGTTACCGGCTGGCCTACGAGCAGTACTTC	CASSYRLAYEQYF
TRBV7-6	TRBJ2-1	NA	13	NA	TGTGCCAGCAGCATCGGGGAGACGAATGAGCAGTTCTTC	CASSIGETNEQFF
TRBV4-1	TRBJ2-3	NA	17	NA	TGCGCCAGCAGCCAAGATAACTGGGGCCCAAGCACAGATACGCAGTATTTT	CASSQDNWGPSTDTQYF
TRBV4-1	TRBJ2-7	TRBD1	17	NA	TGCGCCAGCAGCCAAGTACCGGCAGGGGGCCTTGCCTACGAGCAGTACTTC	CASSQVPAGGLAYEQYF
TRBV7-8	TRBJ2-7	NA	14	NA	TGTGCCAGCAGCTTAAGTCGGGACTCCTACGAGCAGTACTTC	CASSLSRDSYEQYF
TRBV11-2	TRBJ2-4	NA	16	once	TGTGCCAGCAGTACTGTCCAGGGGCAAGCCAAAAACATTCAGTACTTC	CASSTVQGQAKNIQYF
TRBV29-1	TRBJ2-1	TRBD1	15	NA	TGCAGCGTTGATTTTGGGGACAGGGGCTACAATGAGCAGTTCTTC	CSVDFGDRGYNEQFF
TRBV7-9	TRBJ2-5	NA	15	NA	TGTGCCAGCAGCCCCCCGGGTCCCGAGCTGGAGACCCAGTACTTC	CASSPPGPELETQYF
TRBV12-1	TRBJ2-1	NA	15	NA	TGTGCCAGCAGCTTTAGGAGTGGGCCGGGGAATGAGCAGTTCTTC	CASSFRSGPGNEQFF
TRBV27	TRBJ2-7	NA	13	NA	TGTGCCAGCAGTTTCGACAGAAACTACGAGCAGTACTTC	CASSFDRNYEQYF
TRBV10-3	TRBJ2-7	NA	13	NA	TGTGCCATCAGTGAGGGACCATACTACGAGCAGTACTTC	CAISEGPYYEQYF
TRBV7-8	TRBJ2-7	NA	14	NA	TGTGCCAGCAGCTTACTCAGGGGCCGGGCCGAGCAGTACTTC	CASSLLRGRAEQYF
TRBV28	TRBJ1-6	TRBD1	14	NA	TGTGCCAGCACTCAAACAGGGGTTAATTCACCCCTCCACTTT	CASTQTGVNSPLHF
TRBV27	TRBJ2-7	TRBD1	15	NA	TGTGCCAGCAGTCCCGGGACAGGGCTCTCCTACGAGCAGTACTTC	CASSPGTGLSYEQYF
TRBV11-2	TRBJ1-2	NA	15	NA	TGTGCCAGCAGCTTAGATTCCTCACCTTACTATGGCTACACCTTC	CASSLDSSPYYGYTF
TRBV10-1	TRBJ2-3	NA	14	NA	TGCGCCAGCAGCCCAACAGGGTTCACAGATACGCAGTATTTT	CASSPTGFTDTQYF
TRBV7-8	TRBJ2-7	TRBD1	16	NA	TGTGCCAGCAGCACCCTGCGACAGGGGATGATCTACGAGCAGTACTTC	CASSTLRQGMIYEQYF
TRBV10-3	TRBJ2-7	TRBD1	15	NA	TGTGCCATCAGTGAGGTTGTTACAGGGGGCTACGAGCAGTACTTC	CAISEVVTGGYEQYF
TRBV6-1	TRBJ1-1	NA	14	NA	TGTGCCACCCGCCCGGGGTTTTCGAACACTGAAGCTTTCTTT	CATRPGFSNTEAFF